This T cell receptor beta chain was identified during a study of T cell clones after liver transplantation. Background on the study: Third-party-reactive TCRbeta sequences from pre-transplant mixed lymphocyte reactions served as antigen-independent comparators. Broader study findings: A larger donor-reactive than third-party decline suggested partial antigen-specific deletion.

With regard to this clone: What it binds is unknown.

Repertoires were generated with immunoSEQ multiplex PCR, while TCRdb's copy carries only in-frame clones and drops some. The sample includes 70,000 or so clones, around 93% of them seen just once. Germline CDR1 and CDR2: LNHNV and YYDKDF (reference sequence). This CDR3 comprises 13 residues. The V gene lost 1 base and the J gene lost 5 bases, with 9 bases spanning the gap. The receptor was isolated from a human patient who received a liver transplant. Some T cells could come from the graft donor. V and J are TRBV15 and TRBJ2-7; D unclear. Source: CD4+ T cells from blood, taken about 25 months after liver transplant. CDR3 residues: CATSRGPHNEQYF. In DNA form, the CDR3 reads TGTGCCACCAGCAGAGGACCCCACAACGAGCAGTACTTC.